These 17 T cell receptor beta chains share one sample of origin, sequenced in a study of T cells in Graves' hyperthyroidism and ophthalmopathy. Researchers amplified the TCR beta CDR3 regions from RNA transcripts. First-round RT-PCR targeting the TCR CDR3 was performed with the HTBI primer set. TCRdb called the multiplex PCR reads again in MiXCR, with one record for every CDR3 protein. The table lists 550,000 to 600,000 distinct CDR3 sequences, just over 45% of them singletons, with over 15% in the top ten. The sequencing input was peripheral blood or thyroid tissue (not recorded which). The receptors stem from an adult woman with Graves' disease, either hyperthyroidism or ophthalmopathy (not recorded which).

In its sample, this clonotype was seen once. The genes are TRBV4-1 and TRBJ2-7; 9 nucleotides match TRBD1. Germline V CDR1 and CDR2: MGHRA, YSYEKL. This CDR3 contains 15 residues. After removal of 5 bases from V and 2 bases from J, the junction contained 7 bases not matched to a gene. The CDR3 coding sequence is TGCGCCAGCAGCGCTCAAACAGGGGGCCCCTACGAGCAGTACTTC. It codes for CASSAQTGGPYEQYF.

This clonotype was seen once. The rearrangement uses TRBV7-9 and TRBJ2-5; TRBD2 agrees at 13 bases. CDR3 length: 14 residues. V lost 6 bases, J lost 7 bases, and 5 bases stayed unmatched. Germline V gene data show CDR1 as SEHNR and CDR2 as FQNEAQ (reference sequence). The CDR3 DNA reads TGTGCCAGCAGGTGGACTAGCGGGAGCGGGACCCAGTACTTC. Protein product: CASRWTSGSGTQYF.

This clonotype was seen ten or more times. The CDR3 region has the DNA TGCGCCAGCAGCTTGGACCCTGGACAGGACTATGGCTACACCTTC. Translation: CASSLDPGQDYGYTF. This chain uses TRBV5-1 with TRBJ1-2, with 7 bases fitting TRBD1. The germline V gene has CDR1 SGHRS and CDR2 YFSETQ. V shed 0 bases and J 3 bases; nucleotides not matched to a gene: 5. The CDR3 consists of 15 residues.

The rearrangement uses TRBV9 and TRBJ1-2; D is perhaps TRBD1 (6 bases). V was cut by 3 bases and J by 7 bases, with 13 bases left in between. Germline V CDR1 and CDR2: SGDLS, YYNGEE. The CDR3 loop spans 13 amino acids. This CDR3 is CASSGGTSLGYTF. CDR3 sequence (DNA): TGTGCCAGCAGCGGGGGGACATCACTTGGCTACACCTTC.

At least ten counts were recorded for this clonotype. The chain links TRBV7-9 to TRBJ2-7; maybe TRBD2 (5 bases). V was pared by 1 base and J by 3 bases, with 13 bases between. Germline V gives CDR1 SEHNR, CDR2 FQNEAQ (reference sequence). This CDR3 has 15 amino acids. The CDR3 bases are TGTGCCAGCAGCTTAGGGGAGTTGATCGGCTACGAGCAGTACTTC. Translated, it gives CASSLGELIGYEQYF.

Comments on this clonotype: Compared with germline, one end of the junction differs, possibly owing to a read error. The chain couples TRBV24-1 to TRBJ2-7; the D gene is possibly TRBD1 (5 bases). The germline gives CDR1 KGHDR, CDR2 SFDVKD. The CDR3 extends over 14 amino acids. This CDR3 reads CATRDSEDNYEQYF. The CDR3 nucleotides are TGTGCCACCAGAGATTCCGAGGACAACTACGAGCAGTACTTC.

This clonotype was found a few times. CDR3 region: CSARDLLDGRSQPQHF. CDR3 coding DNA: TGCAGTGCTAGAGACCTCTTAGACGGACGAAGTCAGCCCCAGCATTTT. The J gene is TRBJ1-5, the V gene TRBV20-1; D gene unclear. This CDR3 is built from 16 residues. The V gene's germline CDR1 is DFQATT and CDR2 SNEGSKA (reference sequence). The ends were cut back, 0 bases at V and 6 bases at J, with 18 bases in the middle.

On this clonotype itself: A much larger clone is a single base away; this may be a read error. This rearrangement joins TRBV5-6 to TRBJ1-2; the D gene is possibly TRBD1 (5 bases). The V gene's germline CDR1 is SGHDT and CDR2 YYEEEE. Trimming pared 0 bases from V and 8 bases from J, leaving 17 bases between. This CDR3 has 15 amino acids. The chain's CDR3 is CASSLAGVSPQGYTF. In DNA form, the CDR3 reads TGTGCCAGCAGCTTGGCGGGGGTGTCCCCCCAAGGCTACACCTTC.

The rearrangement links TRBV2 to TRBJ1-1; tentatively, D is TRBD1 (6 bases). The germline V gene encodes CDR1 SNHLY and CDR2 FYNNEI. Trimming left V 6 bases short and J 3 bases short, with 11 bases between. The CDR3 has 13 amino acids. In DNA form, the CDR3 reads TGTGCCAGCAGCGGACAGTTCCACACTGAAGCTTTCTTT. Its translation is CASSGQFHTEAFF. Based on the CDR3 plus reference TRBV2 and TRBJ1-1, the full variable domain is EPEVTQTPSHQVTQMGQEVILRCVPISNHLYFYWYRQILGQKVEFLVSFYNNEISEKSEIFDDQFSVERPDGSNFTLKIRSTKLEDSAMYFCASSGQFHTEAFFGQGTRLTVV.

In this sample, this clonotype turned up many times. V and J are TRBV11-3 and TRBJ2-2, with D unclear. Trimming took off 4 bases at V and 1 base at J, with 7 bases between the two ends. This CDR3 comprises 14 residues. Germline V CDR1 and CDR2: SGHNT, YENEEA. The CDR3 DNA follows: TGTGCCAGCAGCTCGACTCGGAACACCGGGGAGCTGTTTTTT. This sequence encodes CASSSTRNTGELFF.

This chain joins TRBV25-1 and TRBJ1-4, with D possibly matching TRBD1 (6 bases). Germline V lookup: CDR1 MGHDK, CDR2 SYGVNS. V lost 0 bases to trimming and J lost 3 bases, with 8 bases between them. The CDR3 sequence is 15 residues long. This CDR3 is CASSEYRGANEKLFF. The CDR3 nucleotides are TGTGCCAGCAGTGAATATAGGGGGGCTAATGAAAAACTGTTTTTT.

The CDR3 reads CASSEGQGANNSPLHF. DNA for the CDR3: TGTGCCAGCAGCGAGGGACAGGGGGCGAATAATTCACCCCTCCACTTT. The chain joins TRBV9 to TRBJ1-6, with 12 bases matching TRBD1. The CDR3 has 16 amino acids. J gave up 5 bases and V 3 bases, and 3 bases lay outside the gene matches. From germline, CDR1 is SGDLS and CDR2 YYNGEE.

This clonotype showed up just a few times. The chain links TRBV28 to TRBJ2-7, with TRBD2 matching 10 bases. V lost 6 bases, J lost 4 bases, and 6 bases stayed unmatched. Germline V gene lookup returns CDR1 MDHEN and CDR2 SYDVKM. The CDR3 length is 14 residues. The CDR3 loop is CASRRPSGSYEQYF. The CDR3 DNA reads TGTGCCAGCAGGCGACCTAGCGGGAGTTACGAGCAGTACTTC.

This chain links TRBV29-1 with TRBJ2-3; 7 bases agree with TRBD1. Germline V gene lookup returns CDR1 SQVTM and CDR2 ANQGSEA. CDR3 size: 14 residues. V lost 3 bases and J lost 2; bases outside the gene matches: 5. The CDR3 is CSVDRDRLTDTQYF. The CDR3 DNA is TGCAGCGTTGATCGGGACAGACTCACAGATACGCAGTATTTT.

This clonotype was recorded at least ten times. The chain links TRBV19 to TRBJ1-5, with a possible D match to TRBD1 (5 bases). V lost 5 bases and J 7 bases, leaving 15 bases between the germline ends. CDR1 is LNHDA, CDR2 SQIVND, per germline (reference sequence). CDR3 length: 14 residues. The CDR3 sequence is CASSLGLGGQPQHF. Here the CDR3 DNA reads TGTGCCAGTAGTCTGGGACTTGGAGGGCAGCCCCAGCATTTT.

This clonotype was recorded many times. The gene calls are TRBV11-3 and TRBJ2-5, with 8 bases fitting TRBD2. Germline V lookup: CDR1 SGHNT, CDR2 YENEEA. CDR3 length: 14 amino acids. J gave up 5 bases and V 5 bases, and 7 bases lay outside the gene matches. This chain's CDR3 is CASSAPGGPETQYF. The CDR3 nucleotides read TGTGCCAGCAGCGCGCCGGGAGGGCCCGAGACCCAGTACTTC. The whole variable domain, remainder taken from reference TRBV11-3 and TRBJ2-5, is EAGVVQSPRYKIIEKKQPVAFWCNPISGHNTLYWYLQNLGQGPELLIRYENEEAVDDSQLPKDRFSAERLKGVDSTLKIQPAELGDSAVYLCASSAPGGPETQYFGPGTRLLVL.

This clonotype was seen repeatedly, ten times or more. CDR3 loop: CASSSGRGIEKLFF. In DNA, the CDR3 is TGTGCCAGCAGCTCAGGCCGTGGGATTGAAAAACTGTTTTTT. The chain recombines TRBV7-9 with TRBJ1-4; unclear D gene. Germline V gives CDR1 SEHNR, CDR2 FQNEAQ (reference sequence). V was clipped by 4 bases and J by 7 bases, with 13 bases between them. CDR3 length equals 14 residues.